The 26 T cell receptor beta chains below were found in one sample sequenced in a study of human T cells and chemical hapten exposure. A single record per CDR3 protein comes from TCRdb applying MiXCR to the RACE reads. Of 180,000 or so distinct CDR3 sequences in the sample, 25% to 35% were seen once. The time point here: pre-sensitization, week 0. Treatment: therapeutic diphenylcyclopropenone sensitization with weekly scalp DPC. Sequencing used whole blood, obtained in connection with sensitization to the hapten diphenylcyclopropenone (DPC). The receptors stem from a woman between 25 and 40 years old with alopecia areata. Some clones in this sample may be carry-over from other donors' samples.

J is TRBJ1-1 and V is TRBV7-2; D is ambiguous. This CDR3 spans 14 amino acids. Per germline, CDR1 SGHTA and CDR2 FQGNSA. Trimming took off 1 base at V and 0 bases at J, with 6 bases between the two ends. CDR3 residues: CASSLEAVNTEAFF. For the CDR3, the DNA is TGTGCCAGCAGCTTAGAGGCGGTGAACACTGAAGCTTTCTTT.

The chain combines TRBV28 with TRBJ1-1, with D possibly being TRBD1 (5 bases). This CDR3 comprises 14 residues. Trimming left V 7 bases short and J 0 bases short, with 12 bases between. Per germline, CDR1 MDHEN and CDR2 SYDVKM. The CDR3 loop is CASKRDLLNTEAFF. As DNA, the CDR3 is TGTGCCAGCAAACGGGACCTCCTGAACACTGAAGCTTTCTTT.

This sequence joins TRBV24-1 and TRBJ2-3, with 8 bases fitting TRBD2. The germline V gene has CDR1 KGHDR and CDR2 SFDVKD. There are 14 residues in the CDR3. The ends lost 9 bases at V and 6 bases at J; junction bases unmatched: 10. The CDR3 DNA sequence: TGTGCCACCGGGGGACGGGGGGGGCTTGATACGCAGTATTTT. This encodes CATGGRGGLDTQYF.

The chain links TRBV28 to TRBJ2-7, with TRBD2 as a possible D gene (6 bases). The CDR3 runs to 15 residues. Per germline, CDR1 MDHEN and CDR2 SYDVKM. Trimming left V 7 bases short and J 2 bases short, with 18 bases between. The CDR3 protein is CASTPSGLPPYEQYF. CDR3 bases: TGTGCCAGCACCCCGTCGGGACTCCCTCCCTACGAGCAGTACTTC.

The J gene is TRBJ2-5, the V gene TRBV28, with 9 bases aligning to TRBD2. With 4 bases clipped from V and 1 base from J, the junction kept 7 bases outside the gene matches. CDR3 length equals 16 residues. Per the germline V gene, CDR1 is MDHEN and CDR2 is SYDVKM. Here the CDR3 DNA reads TGTGCCAGCAGTTCTAGCGGGGCACAAACCCAAGAGACCCAGTACTTC. Translated: CASSSSGAQTQETQYF.

The rearrangement links TRBV4-1 to TRBJ1-1; D is unresolved. The germline V and J ends were trimmed by 5 bases and 8 bases, with 15 bases remaining between them. Germline lookup yields CDR1 MGHRA and CDR2 YSYEKL. This CDR3 spans 13 amino acids. The CDR3 protein is CASSTFESTEAFF. The CDR3 coding sequence is TGCGCCAGCAGCACCTTCGAGAGTACCGAAGCTTTCTTT.

This chain links TRBV12-3 or TRBV12-4 with TRBJ2-4; 10 bases are shared with TRBD1. The CDR3 is 15 residues long. Trimming cost V 5 bases and J 7 bases; bases outside gene matches: 8. The chain's CDR3 is CASSTRDRGGNIQYF. CDR3 in DNA: TGTGCCAGCAGTACCCGGGACAGGGGAGGTAACATTCAGTACTTC.

The chain couples TRBV10-3 to TRBJ1-6, with D maybe TRBD1 (5 bases). The CDR3 is made up of 13 amino acids. Per germline, CDR1 ENHRY and CDR2 SYGVKD. V was trimmed by 3 bases and J by 8 bases, leaving 8 bases between them. The CDR3 loop is CAISDLGDSPLHF. In DNA form, the CDR3 reads TGTGCCATCAGTGATTTGGGGGATTCACCCCTCCACTTT.

This clonotype was observed a few times. The chain joins TRBV20-1 to TRBJ2-7; maybe TRBD1 (5 bases). The CDR3 totals 13 residues. Germline-derived CDR1 and CDR2 are DFQATT and SNEGSKA (reference sequence). Trimming left V 2 bases short and J 3 bases short, with 11 bases between. Here the CDR3 DNA reads TGCAGTGCTAGAAGGGGCGCCTACTACGAGCAGTACTTC. It codes for CSARRGAYYEQYF.

The CDR3 region has the DNA TGTGCCAGCAGTTCATCCCGGACAGGGGCCTTCGAGCAGTACTTC. This codes for CASSSSRTGAFEQYF. The chain combines TRBV27 with TRBJ2-7, with 9 bases lining up with TRBD1. CDR1 and CDR2 (germline): MNHEY, SMNVEV (reference sequence). The CDR3 loop spans 15 amino acids. V lost 4 bases to trimming and J lost 6 bases; unmatched junction nucleotides: 10.

The V call is TRBV7-2, the J call TRBJ2-3; D not resolved. The CDR3 length is 12 residues. In germline, CDR1 is SGHTA, CDR2 FQGNSA. V was pared by 0 bases and J by 4 bases, with 2 bases between. As DNA, the CDR3 is TGTGCCAGCAGCTTAGCAGCAGATACGCAGTATTTT. This encodes CASSLAADTQYF. Full variable domain (missing parts from reference TRBV7-2 and TRBJ2-3): GAGVSQSPSNKVTEKGKDVELRCDPISGHTALYWYRQSLGQGLEFLIYFQGNSAPDKSGLPSDRFSAERTGGSVSTLTIQRTQQEDSAVYLCASSLAADTQYFGPGTRLTVL.

The genes are TRBV20-1 and TRBJ2-1; 9 bases map to TRBD2. The CDR3 is 16 amino acids. The germline V gene encodes CDR1 DFQATT and CDR2 SNEGSKA (reference sequence). The ends lost 4 bases at V and 8 bases at J; junction bases unmatched: 15. The CDR3 coding sequence is TGCAGTGCTAAGGGGGTTAGCGGGAGAAGCCCCCATGAGCAGTTCTTC. This codes for CSAKGVSGRSPHEQFF.

This chain links TRBV6-5 with TRBJ1-1; tentatively, D is TRBD1 (6 bases). V lost 6 bases and J 4 bases, leaving 15 bases between the germline ends. There are 14 residues in the CDR3. Germline V CDR1 and CDR2: MNHEY, SVGAGI. The CDR3: CASSHLGGSTEAFF. The CDR3 DNA reads TGTGCCAGCAGCCACTTGGGGGGCAGCACTGAAGCTTTCTTT.

This clonotype was seen a handful of times. The chain links TRBV6-5 to TRBJ1-5; tentative D call: TRBD1 (6 bases). The CDR3 is 16 amino acids. CDR1 is MNHEY, CDR2 SVGAGI, per germline. Trimming took off 5 bases at V and 0 bases at J, with 14 bases between the two ends. The CDR3 DNA sequence: TGTGCCAGCAGTCCCCGGGGACAACATAGCAATCAGCCCCAGCATTTT. Its protein is CASSPRGQHSNQPQHF.

This chain links TRBV29-1 with TRBJ1-2; 7 positions match TRBD1. The junction had 10 bases not matched to a gene; V was cut back by 2 bases and J by 7 bases. Per germline, CDR1 SQVTM and CDR2 ANQGSEA. The CDR3 has 14 amino acids. For the CDR3, the DNA is TGCAGCGTTGAACGAACAGGGGTAGGAAGTGGCTACACCTTC. Protein sequence: CSVERTGVGSGYTF.

This clonotype was seen a handful of times. The rearrangement links TRBV5-6 to TRBJ1-1; no clear D. Germline CDR1 and CDR2: SGHDT and YYEEEE. This CDR3 has 14 residues. The germline V and J ends were trimmed by 4 bases and 4 bases, with 14 bases remaining between them. CDR3 nucleotide sequence: TGTGCCAGCAGCCTTGAGGGTCGGGGCACTGAAGCTTTCTTT. Amino acids: CASSLEGRGTEAFF.

The genes are TRBV29-1 and TRBJ1-1; D uncertain. Trimming took 3 bases from V and 1 from J, leaving 12 bases between them. CDR1 SQVTM and CDR2 ANQGSEA come from the germline V gene. The CDR3 covers 14 residues. The CDR3 region has the DNA TGCAGCGTTGATTACCAAGGCACGAACACTGAAGCTTTCTTT. Protein sequence: CSVDYQGTNTEAFF.

V and J are TRBV5-1 and TRBJ2-1, with TRBD1 matching over 12 bases. Germline V CDR1 and CDR2: SGHRS, YFSETQ. The CDR3 has 15 residues. The ends lost 2 bases at V and 9 bases at J; junction bases unmatched: 6. This CDR3 is CASSFPGQGASEQFF. DNA of the CDR3: TGCGCCAGCAGCTTTCCGGGACAGGGGGCGAGTGAGCAGTTCTTC.

The chain recombines TRBV7-2 with TRBJ2-2; D not resolved. The V and J ends lost 6 bases and 6 bases respectively, with 17 bases between them. The CDR3 is 15 amino acids. CDR1 and CDR2 (germline): SGHTA, FQGNSA. The CDR3 DNA reads as TGTGCCAGCAGTATCGGTTCCACCGCCTCCGGGGAGCTGTTTTTT. Its protein product is CASSIGSTASGELFF.

This clonotype was seen more than once but under ten times. This chain uses TRBV28 with TRBJ1-5, with TRBD1 matching 7 bases. The germline V gene encodes CDR1 MDHEN and CDR2 SYDVKM. The CDR3 covers 16 residues. V shed 6 bases, J shed 0 bases, and the junction held 8 bases outside the gene matches. The CDR3 DNA sequence: TGTGCCAGCAGACCCGACAGGGACACTAGCAATCAGCCCCAGCATTTT. Translating it yields CASRPDRDTSNQPQHF.

V is TRBV20-1 and J is TRBJ2-1; D may be TRBD2 (6 bases). Germline V gene data show CDR1 as DFQATT and CDR2 as SNEGSKA (reference sequence). The V gene lost 4 bases and the J gene lost 5 bases, with 18 bases spanning the gap. The CDR3 loop spans 15 amino acids. CDR3 in amino acids: CSAIRPRLGDNEQFF. The CDR3 coding sequence is TGCAGTGCTATTCGGCCCAGACTAGGAGACAATGAGCAGTTCTTC.

This clonotype was seen only a few times. This chain joins TRBV4-3 and TRBJ1-5, with D possibly matching TRBD1 (6 bases). Looked up from germline, CDR1 is LGHNA and CDR2 is YSLEER. V lost 0 bases, J lost 7 bases, and 13 bases lay in between. CDR3 length: 15 residues. CDR3 residues: CASSQEGHRGQPQHF. The CDR3 region has the DNA TGCGCCAGCAGCCAAGAGGGACATCGGGGCCAGCCCCAGCATTTT.

As for this clonotype: At one end, the junction sequence differs from germline, possibly due to a read error. The chain has TRBV20-1 and TRBJ1-5; TRBD1 aligns across 7 bases. The CDR3 covers 14 residues. CDR1 is DFQATT and CDR2 is SNEGSKA in the germline V gene (reference sequence). The CDR3 region has the DNA TGCAGCGCTAGTGGGGACAGAGACAATCAGCCCCAGCATTTT. This encodes CSASGDRDNQPQHF.

The rearrangement uses TRBV6-5 and TRBJ2-5; 7 bases match TRBD1. Looked up from germline, CDR1 is MNHEY and CDR2 is SVGAGI. The CDR3 spans 15 residues. The V segment lost 2 bases and the J segment 1 base; nucleotides outside the gene matches: 4. CDR3 sequence: CASSYGDSTQETQYF. In nucleotides, the CDR3 is TGTGCCAGCAGTTACGGGGACAGTACCCAAGAGACCCAGTACTTC.

The chain couples TRBV12-3 or TRBV12-4 to TRBJ2-5; D remains unclear. The CDR3 covers 12 residues. V was pared by 5 bases and J by 7 bases, with 11 bases between. The CDR3: CASSPPKGTQYF. The CDR3 DNA reads TGTGCCAGCAGTCCCCCCAAAGGGACCCAGTACTTC.

This clonotype was detected a few times. The chain has TRBV29-1 and TRBJ1-1; 9 nucleotides agree with TRBD1. V lost 6 bases, J lost 4 bases, and 6 bases stayed unmatched. The CDR3 sequence is 13 residues long. The V gene's germline CDR1 is SQVTM and CDR2 ANQGSEA. In DNA, the CDR3 is TGCAGCGTCACCGGGACAGGGTCCACTGAAGCTTTCTTT. It yields the protein CSVTGTGSTEAFF.